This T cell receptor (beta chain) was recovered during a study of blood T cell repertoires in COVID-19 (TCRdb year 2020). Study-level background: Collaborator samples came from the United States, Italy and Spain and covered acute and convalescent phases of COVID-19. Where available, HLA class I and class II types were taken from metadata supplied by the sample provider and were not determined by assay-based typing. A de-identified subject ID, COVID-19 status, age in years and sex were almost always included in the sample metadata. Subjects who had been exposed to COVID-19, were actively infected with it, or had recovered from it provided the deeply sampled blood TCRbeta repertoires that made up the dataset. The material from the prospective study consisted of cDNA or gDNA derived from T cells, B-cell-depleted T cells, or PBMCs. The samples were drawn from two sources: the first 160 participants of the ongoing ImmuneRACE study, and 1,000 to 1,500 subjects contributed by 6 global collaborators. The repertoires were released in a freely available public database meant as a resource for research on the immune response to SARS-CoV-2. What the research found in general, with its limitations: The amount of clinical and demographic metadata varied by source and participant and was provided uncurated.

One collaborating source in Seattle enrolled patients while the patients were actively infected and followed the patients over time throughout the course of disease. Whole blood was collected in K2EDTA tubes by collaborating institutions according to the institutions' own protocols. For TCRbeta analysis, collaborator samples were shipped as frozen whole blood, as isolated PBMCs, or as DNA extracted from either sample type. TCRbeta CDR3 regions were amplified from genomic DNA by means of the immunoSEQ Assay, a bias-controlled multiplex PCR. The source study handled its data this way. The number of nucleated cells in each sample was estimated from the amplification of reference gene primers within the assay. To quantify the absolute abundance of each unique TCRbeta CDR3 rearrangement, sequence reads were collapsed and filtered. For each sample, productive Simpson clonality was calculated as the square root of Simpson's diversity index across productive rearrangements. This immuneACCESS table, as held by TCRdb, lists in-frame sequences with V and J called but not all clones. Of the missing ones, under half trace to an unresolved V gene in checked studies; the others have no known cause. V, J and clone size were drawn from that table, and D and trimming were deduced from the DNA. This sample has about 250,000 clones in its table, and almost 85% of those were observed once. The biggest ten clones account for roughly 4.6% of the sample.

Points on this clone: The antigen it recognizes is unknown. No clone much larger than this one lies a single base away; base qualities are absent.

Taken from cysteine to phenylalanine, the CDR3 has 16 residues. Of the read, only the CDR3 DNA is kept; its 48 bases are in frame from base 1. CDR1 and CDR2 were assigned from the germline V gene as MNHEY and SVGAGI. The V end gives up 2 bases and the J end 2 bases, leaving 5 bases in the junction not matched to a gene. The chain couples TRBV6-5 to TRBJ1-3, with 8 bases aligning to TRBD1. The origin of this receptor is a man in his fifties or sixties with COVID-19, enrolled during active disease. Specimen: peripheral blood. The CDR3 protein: CASSYNPGGAGNTIYF. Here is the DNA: TGTGCCAGCAGTTACAATCCAGGGGGCGCTGGAAACACCATATATTTT.